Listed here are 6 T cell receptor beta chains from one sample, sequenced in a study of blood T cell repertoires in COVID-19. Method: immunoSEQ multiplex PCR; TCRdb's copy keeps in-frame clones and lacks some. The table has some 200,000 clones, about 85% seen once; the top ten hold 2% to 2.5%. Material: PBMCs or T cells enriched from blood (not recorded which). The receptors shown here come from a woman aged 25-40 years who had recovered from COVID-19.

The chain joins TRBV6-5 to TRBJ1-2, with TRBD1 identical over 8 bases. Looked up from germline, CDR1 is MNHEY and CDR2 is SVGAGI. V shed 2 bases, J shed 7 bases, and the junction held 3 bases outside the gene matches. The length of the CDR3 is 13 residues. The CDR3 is CASSYQGAIGYTF. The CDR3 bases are TGTGCCAGCAGTTACCAGGGGGCAATTGGCTACACCTTC.

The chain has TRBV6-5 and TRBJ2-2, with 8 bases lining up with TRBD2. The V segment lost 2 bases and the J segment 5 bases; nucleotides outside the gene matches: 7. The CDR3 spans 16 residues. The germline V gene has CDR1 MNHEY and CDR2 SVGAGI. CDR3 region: CASSYQGLVKTGELFF. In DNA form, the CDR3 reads TGTGCCAGCAGTTACCAGGGACTAGTTAAAACCGGGGAGCTGTTTTTT.

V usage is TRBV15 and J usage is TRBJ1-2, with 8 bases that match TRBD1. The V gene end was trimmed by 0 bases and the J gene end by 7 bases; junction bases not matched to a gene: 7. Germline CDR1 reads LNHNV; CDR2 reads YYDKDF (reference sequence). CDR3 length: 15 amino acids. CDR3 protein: CATSRDFQGARGYTF. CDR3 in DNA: TGTGCCACCAGCAGAGATTTTCAGGGGGCGCGTGGCTACACCTTC.

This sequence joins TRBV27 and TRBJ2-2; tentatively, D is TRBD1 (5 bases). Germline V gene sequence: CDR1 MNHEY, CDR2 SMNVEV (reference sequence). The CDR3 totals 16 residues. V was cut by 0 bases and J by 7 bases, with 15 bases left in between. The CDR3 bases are TGTGCCAGCAGTTTATCGATCCCCAGGGTTAACGGGGAGCTGTTTTTT. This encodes CASSLSIPRVNGELFF.

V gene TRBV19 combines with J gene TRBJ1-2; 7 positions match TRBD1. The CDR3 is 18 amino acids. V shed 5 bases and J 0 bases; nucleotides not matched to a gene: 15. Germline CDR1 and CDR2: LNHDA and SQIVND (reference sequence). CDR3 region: CASSPYLTGLRANYGYTF. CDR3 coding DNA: TGTGCCAGTAGTCCTTACTTGACAGGGCTCCGAGCTAACTATGGCTACACCTTC.

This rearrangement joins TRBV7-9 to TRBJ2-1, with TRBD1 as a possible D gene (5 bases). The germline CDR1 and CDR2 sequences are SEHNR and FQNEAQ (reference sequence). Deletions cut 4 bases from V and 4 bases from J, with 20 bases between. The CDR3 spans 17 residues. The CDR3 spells CASSSDRATGAYNEQFF. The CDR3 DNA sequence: TGTGCCAGCAGCTCAGACCGGGCTACAGGTGCTTACAATGAGCAGTTCTTC.